This paragraph covers one T cell receptor beta chain sequence. Its antigen is as yet unknown. This entry comes from a study of T cells in tuberculosis. Study details: In South Africa, adults with active tuberculosis were compared with IGRA-negative and latently infected IGRA-positive adolescents. General observations from the study: GEM motif frequencies gave over 55% accuracy; the GMM repertoire gave about 90%.

Time point of the sample: new active TB diagnosis, blood taken before or within 7 days of starting treatment. Clones were read by immunoSEQ multiplex PCR, and TCRdb kept only the in-frame ones, dropping some. The sample holds some 49,000 clones, around 96% seen once. The germline gives CDR1 GTSNPN, CDR2 SVGIG (reference sequence). Losses at the gene ends were 0 bases for V and 4 bases for J; bases not matched to a gene: 12. This CDR3 region has 16 residues. V usage is TRBV30 and J usage is TRBJ2-7; 7 nucleotides agree with TRBD1. The source material was PBMCs, sampled at tuberculosis diagnosis. This sequence was found in an adult with tuberculosis. The CDR3 DNA reads as TGTGCCTGGAGTGTCTCCGACAGGGCTAGAGAATACGAGCAGTACTTC. Residues: CAWSVSDRAREYEQYF.